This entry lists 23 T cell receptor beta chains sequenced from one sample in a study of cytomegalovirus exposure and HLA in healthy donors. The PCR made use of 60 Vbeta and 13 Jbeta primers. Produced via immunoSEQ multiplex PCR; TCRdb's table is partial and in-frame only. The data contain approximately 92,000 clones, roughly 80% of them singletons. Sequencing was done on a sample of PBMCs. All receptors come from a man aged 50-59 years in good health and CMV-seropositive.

The CDR3 nucleotides are TGTGCCAGCTCATCAAACAGGGAGAACACTGAAGCTTTCTTT. It specifies CASSSNRENTEAFF. The V call is TRBV18, the J call TRBJ1-1; the D gene is possibly TRBD1 (6 bases). There are 14 residues in the CDR3. Germline lookup yields CDR1 KGHSH and CDR2 LQKENI. Trimming took 5 bases from V and 1 from J, leaving 11 bases between them.

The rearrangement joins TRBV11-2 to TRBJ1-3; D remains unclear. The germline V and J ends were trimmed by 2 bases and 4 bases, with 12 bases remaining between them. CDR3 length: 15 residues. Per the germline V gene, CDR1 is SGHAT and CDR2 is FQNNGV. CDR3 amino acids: CASSLSTLGGNTIYF. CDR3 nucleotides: TGTGCCAGCAGCTTATCGACCTTGGGCGGAAACACCATATATTTT.

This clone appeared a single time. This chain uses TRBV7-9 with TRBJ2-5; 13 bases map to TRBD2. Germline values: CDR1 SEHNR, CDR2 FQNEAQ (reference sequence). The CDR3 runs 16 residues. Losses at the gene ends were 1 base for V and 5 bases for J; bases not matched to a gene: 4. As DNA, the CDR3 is TGTGCCAGCAGCTTAGGGGGACTAGCGGGGAGCGAGACCCAGTACTTC. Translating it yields CASSLGGLAGSETQYF.

The CDR3 DNA follows: TGTGCCAGCAGCTTAGTTTTGCGGGCCGGGGCCAACGTCCTGACTTTC. It yields the protein CASSLVLRAGANVLTF. The chain employs TRBV7-2 and TRBJ2-6; D perhaps matches TRBD2 (5 bases). The germline V gene has CDR1 SGHTA and CDR2 FQGNSA. Trimming removed 1 base at V and 4 bases at J, with 11 bases between. CDR3 size: 16 residues.

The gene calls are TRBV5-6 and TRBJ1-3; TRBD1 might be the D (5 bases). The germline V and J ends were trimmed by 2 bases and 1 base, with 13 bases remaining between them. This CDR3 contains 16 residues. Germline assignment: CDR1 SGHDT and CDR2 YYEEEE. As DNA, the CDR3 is TGTGCCAGCAGCTTCGCCCTTCAGGGTTCTGGAAACACCATATATTTT. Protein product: CASSFALQGSGNTIYF.

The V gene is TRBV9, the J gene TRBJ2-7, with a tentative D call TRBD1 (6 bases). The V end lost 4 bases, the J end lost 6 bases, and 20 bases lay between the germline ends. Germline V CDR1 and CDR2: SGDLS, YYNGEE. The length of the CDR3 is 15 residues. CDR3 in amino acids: CASSTSTGDPPEQYF. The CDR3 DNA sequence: TGTGCCAGCAGCACCTCGACAGGCGATCCCCCCGAGCAGTACTTC.

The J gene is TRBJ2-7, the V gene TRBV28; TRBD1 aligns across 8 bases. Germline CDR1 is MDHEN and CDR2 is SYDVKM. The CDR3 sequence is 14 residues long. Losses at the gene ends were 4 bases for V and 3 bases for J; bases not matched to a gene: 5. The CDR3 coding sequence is TGTGCCAGCAGTTCGGGGACAGGAAACTACGAGCAGTACTTC. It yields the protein CASSSGTGNYEQYF.

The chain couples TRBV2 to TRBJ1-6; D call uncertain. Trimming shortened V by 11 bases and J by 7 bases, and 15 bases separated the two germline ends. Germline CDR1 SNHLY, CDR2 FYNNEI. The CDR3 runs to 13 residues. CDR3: CAGSGTANSPLHF. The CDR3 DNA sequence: TGTGCCGGATCAGGAACCGCCAATTCACCCCTCCACTTT. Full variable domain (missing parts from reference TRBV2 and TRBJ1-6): EPEVTQTPSHQVTQMGQEVILRCVPISNHLYFYWYRQILGQKVEFLVSFYNNEISEKSEIFDDQFSVERPDGSNFTLKIRSTKLEDSAMYFCAGSGTANSPLHFGNGTRLTVT.

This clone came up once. CDR3 residues: CASSESPGARAGNTEAFF. The CDR3 coding sequence is TGTGCCAGCAGTGAAAGTCCAGGGGCCCGGGCGGGGAACACTGAAGCTTTCTTT. The chain recombines TRBV6-4 with TRBJ1-1; TRBD1 might be the D (6 bases). This CDR3 spans 18 amino acids. The germline V and J ends were trimmed by 3 bases and 1 base, with 21 bases remaining between them. The germline V gene encodes CDR1 MRHNA and CDR2 SNTAGT.

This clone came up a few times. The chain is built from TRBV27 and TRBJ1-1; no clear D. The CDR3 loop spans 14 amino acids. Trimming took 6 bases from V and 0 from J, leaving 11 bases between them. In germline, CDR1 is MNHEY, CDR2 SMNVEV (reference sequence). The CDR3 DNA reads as TGTGCCAGCAGGATGGGAGGGTTGAACACTGAAGCTTTCTTT. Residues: CASRMGGLNTEAFF.

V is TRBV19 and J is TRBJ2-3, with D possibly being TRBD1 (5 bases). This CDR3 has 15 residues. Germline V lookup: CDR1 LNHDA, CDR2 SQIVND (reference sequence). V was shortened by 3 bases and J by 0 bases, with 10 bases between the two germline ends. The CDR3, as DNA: TGTGCCAGTAGTATGAGTCAGGGAAGCACAGATACGCAGTATTTT. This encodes CASSMSQGSTDTQYF.

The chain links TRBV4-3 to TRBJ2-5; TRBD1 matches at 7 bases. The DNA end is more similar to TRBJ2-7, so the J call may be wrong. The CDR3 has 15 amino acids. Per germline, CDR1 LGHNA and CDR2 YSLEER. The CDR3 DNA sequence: TGCGCCAGCAGCCAAGACCGGGACAGTCCCTACGAGCAGTACTTC. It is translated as CASSQDRDSPYEQYF.

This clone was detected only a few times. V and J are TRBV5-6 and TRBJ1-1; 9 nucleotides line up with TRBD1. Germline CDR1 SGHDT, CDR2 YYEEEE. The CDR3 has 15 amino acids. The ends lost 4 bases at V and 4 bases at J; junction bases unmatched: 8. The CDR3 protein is CASSPGQGMSTEAFF. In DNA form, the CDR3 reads TGTGCCAGCAGCCCGGGACAGGGAATGAGCACTGAAGCTTTCTTT.

CDR3 in amino acids: CASSFGQGAGSYEQYF. As DNA, the CDR3 is TGTGCCAGCAGCTTTGGTCAGGGAGCGGGTAGCTACGAGCAGTACTTC. The V and J genes are TRBV7-9 and TRBJ2-7; a possible D gene is TRBD2 (6 bases). Trimming left V 3 bases short and J 3 bases short, with 18 bases between. The length of the CDR3 is 16 residues. Per the germline V gene, CDR1 is SEHNR and CDR2 is FQNEAQ (reference sequence).

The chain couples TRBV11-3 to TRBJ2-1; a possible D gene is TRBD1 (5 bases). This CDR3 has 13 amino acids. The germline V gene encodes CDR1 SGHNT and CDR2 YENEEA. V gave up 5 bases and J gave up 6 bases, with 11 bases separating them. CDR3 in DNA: TGTGCCAGCAGCGGAAGAACAGGCAATGAGCAGTTCTTC. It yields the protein CASSGRTGNEQFF.

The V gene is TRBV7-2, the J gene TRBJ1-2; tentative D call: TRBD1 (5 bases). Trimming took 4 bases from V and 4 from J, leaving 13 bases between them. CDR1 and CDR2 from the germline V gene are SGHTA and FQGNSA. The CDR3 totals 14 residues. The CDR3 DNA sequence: TGTGCCAGCAGCTCGCGACAGAGCTTCTATGGCTACACCTTC. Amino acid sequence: CASSSRQSFYGYTF.

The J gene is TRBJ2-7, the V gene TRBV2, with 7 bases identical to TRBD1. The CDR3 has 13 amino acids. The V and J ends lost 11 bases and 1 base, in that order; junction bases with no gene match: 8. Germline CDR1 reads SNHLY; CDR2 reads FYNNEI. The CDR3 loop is CAGQTGWSYEQYF. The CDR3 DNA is TGTGCCGGACAGACAGGGTGGTCCTACGAGCAGTACTTC.

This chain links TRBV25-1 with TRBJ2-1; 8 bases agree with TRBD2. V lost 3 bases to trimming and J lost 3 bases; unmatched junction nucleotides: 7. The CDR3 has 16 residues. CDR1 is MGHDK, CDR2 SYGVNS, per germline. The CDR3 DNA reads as TGTGCCAGCAGTGATGGGAGCGGGGGAAGCTACAATGAGCAGTTCTTC. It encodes CASSDGSGGSYNEQFF.

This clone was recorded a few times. CDR3 region: CASGSGTGLETQYF. CDR3 sequence (DNA): TGTGCTAGTGGGTCCGGGACAGGTTTAGAGACCCAGTACTTC. V and J are TRBV12-5 and TRBJ2-5; TRBD1 aligns across 8 bases. CDR1 and CDR2 (germline): LGHNT, FRNRAP. This CDR3 contains 14 residues. Trimming cost V 6 bases and J 4 bases; bases outside gene matches: 7.

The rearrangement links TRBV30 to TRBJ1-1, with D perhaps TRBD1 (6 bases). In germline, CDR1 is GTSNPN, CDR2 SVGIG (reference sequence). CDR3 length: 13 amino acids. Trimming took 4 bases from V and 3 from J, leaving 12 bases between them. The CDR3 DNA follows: TGTGCCTGGACAGGGGTCGGTGACACTGAAGCTTTCTTT. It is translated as CAWTGVGDTEAFF.

This CDR3 reads CASSRFGGTGGYTF. The CDR3 DNA sequence: TGTGCCAGCAGTCGCTTCGGGGGGACAGGAGGCTACACCTTC. The chain links TRBV28 to TRBJ1-2, with 8 bases identical to TRBD1. Germline V gives CDR1 MDHEN, CDR2 SYDVKM. The CDR3 is made up of 14 amino acids. V gave up 5 bases and J gave up 8 bases; unmatched junction bases: 10.

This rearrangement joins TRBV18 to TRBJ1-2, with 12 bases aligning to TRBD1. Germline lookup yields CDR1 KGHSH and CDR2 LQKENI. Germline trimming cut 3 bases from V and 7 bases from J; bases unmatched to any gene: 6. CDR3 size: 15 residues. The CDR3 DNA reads TGTGCCAGCTCACCGCGGGACAGGGGGCGAGCTGGCTACACCTTC. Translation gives CASSPRDRGRAGYTF.

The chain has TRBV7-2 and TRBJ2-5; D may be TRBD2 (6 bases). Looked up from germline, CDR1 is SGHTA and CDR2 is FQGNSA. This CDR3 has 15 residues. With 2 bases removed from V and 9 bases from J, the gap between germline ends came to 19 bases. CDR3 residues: CASSLPLGEAEAQYF. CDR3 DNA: TGTGCCAGCAGCTTACCCCTTGGGGAGGCGGAGGCCCAGTACTTC.